One and the same sample provided the 9 T cell receptor beta chains below, sequenced in a study of blood T cell repertoires in COVID-19. Assay: immunoSEQ multiplex PCR; the TCRdb copy retains only in-frame clones and omits some. The table has some 400,000 clones, around 87% seen once. The sequenced sample was peripheral blood. The receptor set was obtained from a man between 18 and 29 years old with active or convalescent COVID-19.

The rearrangement links TRBV7-2 to TRBJ1-3; perhaps TRBD1 as D (6 bases). The V and J ends lost 6 bases and 0 bases respectively, with 15 bases between them. Germline-derived CDR1 and CDR2 are SGHTA and FQGNSA. The CDR3 length is 16 residues. This chain's CDR3 is CASRLTGPSSGNTIYF. The CDR3 bases are TGTGCCAGCAGATTGACAGGCCCGAGCTCTGGAAACACCATATATTTT.

The chain links TRBV4-1 to TRBJ1-1, with no clear D. CDR3 size: 14 residues. Germline values: CDR1 MGHRA, CDR2 YSYEKL. The V end was cut by 5 bases, the J end by 1 base, with 11 bases between. The CDR3: CASSSSRENTEAFF. CDR3 nucleotide sequence: TGCGCCAGCAGCTCCTCCCGAGAGAACACTGAAGCTTTCTTT.

The chain links TRBV5-1 to TRBJ2-7; 7 bases line up with TRBD2. CDR3 length equals 15 residues. Germline values: CDR1 SGHRS, CDR2 YFSETQ. V gave up 6 bases and J gave up 1 base; unmatched junction bases: 10. The CDR3 reads CASTSREGPSYEQYF. DNA for the CDR3: TGCGCCAGCACCTCCAGGGAGGGGCCATCCTACGAGCAGTACTTC.

The rearrangement uses TRBV2 and TRBJ1-5; 9 bases agree with TRBD1. V dropped 4 bases and J dropped 9; count of bases not matched to a gene: 7. Germline V CDR1 and CDR2: SNHLY, FYNNEI. The CDR3 length is 14 residues. In DNA, the CDR3 is TGTGCCAGCAGTGGCAGACAGGGGGGCGCGCCCCAGCATTTT. Residues: CASSGRQGGAPQHF.

The V call is TRBV7-9, the J call TRBJ2-7; D unclear. Germline CDR1 is SEHNR and CDR2 is FQNEAQ (reference sequence). This CDR3 spans 14 amino acids. Trimming shortened V by 6 bases and J by 0 bases, and 12 bases separated the two germline ends. Here the CDR3 reads CASSQDLSSYEQYF. CDR3 sequence (DNA): TGTGCCAGCAGTCAAGACTTGAGCTCCTACGAGCAGTACTTC.

V is TRBV6-1 and J is TRBJ2-1; unclear D gene. V dropped 0 bases and J dropped 8 bases, with 8 bases sitting between them. Germline V CDR1 and CDR2: MNHNS, SASEGT. This CDR3 has 13 residues. The CDR3 protein is CASSEANNDEQFF. DNA of the CDR3: TGTGCCAGCAGTGAAGCGAACAATGATGAGCAGTTCTTC.

J is TRBJ2-1 and V is TRBV15; 7 bases are a match to TRBD2. The V segment lost 1 base and the J segment 9 bases; nucleotides outside the gene matches: 9. Per the germline V gene, CDR1 is LNHNV and CDR2 is YYDKDF (reference sequence). The CDR3 extends over 15 amino acids. The DNA of the CDR3 is TGTGCCACCAGCAGAGGGGACTATAAGACCAGTGAGCAGTTCTTC. Translation gives CATSRGDYKTSEQFF.

This clone turned up a few times. The CDR3 region has the DNA TGCGCCAGCAGCTTATTTAGCGGGGGAGAAGTCACCGGGGAGCTGTTTTTT. Residues: CASSLFSGGEVTGELFF. The chain employs TRBV5-1 and TRBJ2-2; 9 positions match TRBD2. Trimming at V came to 2 bases and at J to 4 bases, leaving 9 bases not matched to a gene. The CDR3 is 17 amino acids. Germline CDR1 is SGHRS and CDR2 is YFSETQ.

The gene calls are TRBV28 and TRBJ1-1; 9 bases align to TRBD1. J was trimmed by 7 bases and V by 6 bases; bases with no gene match: 6. The CDR3 contains 13 residues. Germline CDR1 MDHEN, CDR2 SYDVKM. The CDR3 sequence is CASSTGTGIEAFF. For the CDR3, the DNA is TGTGCCAGCAGCACCGGGACAGGGATTGAAGCTTTCTTT. The full variable domain, in which reference TRBV28 and TRBJ1-1 provide the parts outside the CDR3, is DVKVTQSSRYLVKRTGEKVFLECVQDMDHENMFWYRQDPGLGLRLIYFSYDVKMKEKGDIPEGYSVSREKKERFSLILESASTNQTSMYLCASSTGTGIEAFFGQGTRLTVV.